The clone carrying this T cell receptor beta chain was observed a few times. The sample comes from a study of blood T cell repertoires in COVID-19. The CDR3 length is 16 residues. V shed 4 bases and J 1 base; nucleotides not matched to a gene: 9. CDR1 and CDR2 (germline): SGDLS, YYNGEE. Sequencing used immunoSEQ multiplex PCR; TCRdb keeps in-frame clones, though not all of them. The repertoire holds under 45,000 clones, with roughly 80% as singletons. This TCR was recovered from a man between 65 and 79 years old with COVID-19, enrolled during active disease. Sequenced material: peripheral blood. The genes are TRBV9 and TRBJ1-1; TRBD1 aligns across 8 bases. CDR3 protein: CASSSDRGRGNTEAFF. The CDR3 nucleotides read TGTGCCAGCAGCTCAGACAGGGGAAGAGGGAACACTGAAGCTTTCTTT.